These 4 T cell receptor beta chains originate from one sample sequenced in a study of alternative splicing in chronic myeloid leukemia remission. Background on the study: Trial remission samples were taken at major or complete molecular response, at 12 or 24 months.

Libraries were built from poly-A-enriched mRNA from around 0.95 ug total RNA. TCRdb re-called the bulk RNA-seq reads and catalogs CDR3 proteins one per entry, DNA excluded. The data contain around 210 distinct CDR3 sequences, 93% of them singletons. The sequences come from PBMCs or total blood leukocytes (not recorded which), collected during remission. All receptors derive from an adult with chronic myeloid leukemia.

This clonotype occurred once. The V and J genes are TRBV7-2 and TRBJ2-3; TCRdb reports TRBD2, a call that lacks DNA to check it against. This CDR3 has 15 amino acids. CDR1 is SGHTA and CDR2 is FQGNSA in the germline V gene. Here the CDR3 reads CASSLELAVTDTQYF.

The CDR3 sequence is CASSLSPGQGSYGYTF. V is TRBV27 and J is TRBJ1-2. The CDR3 length is 16 residues. In germline, CDR1 is MNHEY, CDR2 SMNVEV (reference sequence).

V gene TRBV25-1 combines with J gene TRBJ1-1. Germline CDR1 and CDR2: MGHDK and SYGVNS. The CDR3 length is 12 residues. CDR3 in amino acids: CASRETGTEAFF.

This sequence joins TRBV3-1 and TRBJ1-1. CDR3 length equals 17 residues. Germline CDR1 reads LGHDT; CDR2 reads YNNKEL (reference sequence). Here the CDR3 reads CASSQRGRGEVDTEAFF.